The rows below give T cell receptor beta chains drawn from one sample of a study of a mutant IDH1 vaccine in newly diagnosed glioma. The repertoire was sequenced with immunoSEQ multiplex PCR; TCRdb's copy has only in-frame clones and lacks some. The table shows around 33,000 clones, with about 85% occurring only once. This specimen consisted of PBMCs, obtained from a glioma patient treated with radiotherapy, temozolomide or both. The receptors here all came from a woman between 40 and 55 years old with glioma. CDR3s include the opening cysteine and the closing phenylalanine or tryptophan. The D gene is left open where the match is weak.

length	V	J	D	CDR3
15	TRBV14	TRBJ1-2	-	CASSQGPAGTYGYTF
13	TRBV30	TRBJ1-3	-	CAWSPLFGDTIYF
17	TRBV5-1	TRBJ2-3	-	CASSLRGGPAPTDTQYF
13	TRBV5-1	TRBJ1-1	TRBD1	CASSLDRGTEAFF
12	TRBV2	TRBJ2-7	TRBD1	CASRRQGSEQYF
14	TRBV30	TRBJ2-2	TRBD1	CAFNRDRGYGELFF
10	TRBV7-9	TRBJ1-1	-	CASSSSTAFF
15	TRBV29-1	TRBJ2-2	TRBD2	CSVAAGGPDTGELFF
12	TRBV30	TRBJ2-7	-	CAWRTGTYEQYF
15	TRBV6-5	TRBJ2-1	TRBD1	CASSYSGTAYNEQFF
17	TRBV30	TRBJ2-6	-	CAWTEKGPVSGANVLTF
15	TRBV18	TRBJ1-5	TRBD1	CASSHTGDSNQPQHF
16	TRBV7-8	TRBJ1-5	TRBD1	CASSLQGTGGNQPQHF
14	TRBV6-1	TRBJ2-7	TRBD2	CASSVGLAGGEQYF
14	TRBV6-5	TRBJ2-5	-	CASSPPRVGETQYF
12	TRBV11-2	TRBJ1-1	-	CASSSGLAEAFF
12	TRBV21-1	TRBJ2-5	-	CASSRTEETQYF
18	TRBV7-9	TRBJ2-6	TRBD1	CASSPRTGALPGANVLTF
16	TRBV4-1	TRBJ2-5	-	CASSPSGRRNQETQYF
16	TRBV4-3	TRBJ1-2	-	CASSHAAGSVGYGYTF
15	TRBV7-9	TRBJ1-2	TRBD1	CASSLLRDRPYGYTF
13	TRBV9	TRBJ2-3	-	CASSVELSDTQYF
13	TRBV2	TRBJ2-5	-	CASSEEREETQYF
15	TRBV4-3	TRBJ2-3	-	CASSQEPQAADTQYF
15	TRBV6-5	TRBJ2-3	TRBD2	CASSPREGGTDTQYF
16	TRBV5-4	TRBJ2-1	-	CASSLVGAGSYNEQFF
15	TRBV6-5	TRBJ1-5	-	CASRPGGYSNQPQHF
16	TRBV18	TRBJ1-5	-	CASSRTGQSPNQPQHF
14	TRBV19	TRBJ2-5	TRBD1	CASSIGQGCETQYF
12	TRBV5-8	TRBJ2-7	TRBD1	CASSRDSYEQYF
14	TRBV6-5	TRBJ2-7	TRBD1	CASSKTGGRGEQYF
16	TRBV7-9	TRBJ1-1	TRBD1	CASSPRTGRMNTEAFF
11	TRBV30	TRBJ1-2	-	CAWGGNYGYTF
13	TRBV7-9	TRBJ2-7	-	CASSSRDTGRQYF
14	TRBV4-2	TRBJ1-1	-	CASSQRGSGTEAFF
11	TRBV29-1	TRBJ1-3	-	CSAGEGNTIYF
13	TRBV5-1	TRBJ1-3	-	CASSLIPGNTIYF
16	TRBV27	TRBJ2-1	TRBD2	CASSLTGTMGLNEQFF
13	TRBV19	TRBJ1-1	-	CASSMLTYTEAFF
16	TRBV6-5	TRBJ2-7	-	CASSWSYRGEAYEQYF
14	TRBV4-2	TRBJ1-1	-	CASSQFGGNTEAFF
12	TRBV5-1	TRBJ1-2	-	CASSLARDGYTF
14	TRBV6-1	TRBJ1-2	-	CASGEEAWGYGYTF
15	TRBV7-8	TRBJ1-5	-	CASSLAQGANQPQHF
12	TRBV10-1	TRBJ1-5	-	CASSESTEPQHF
19	TRBV14	TRBJ2-7	TRBD2	CASSQGPGHRISGPYEQYF
14	TRBV7-9	TRBJ2-1	TRBD2	CATSGGGRVSEQFF
18	TRBV7-8	TRBJ1-4	-	CASSPGGTPTTTWEKLFF
18	TRBV6-1	TRBJ1-1	-	CASSDRGGGGAANTEAFF
14	TRBV14	TRBJ2-5	-	CASSRLGGQETQYF
14	TRBV5-1	TRBJ2-1	-	CASSLGPGENEQFF